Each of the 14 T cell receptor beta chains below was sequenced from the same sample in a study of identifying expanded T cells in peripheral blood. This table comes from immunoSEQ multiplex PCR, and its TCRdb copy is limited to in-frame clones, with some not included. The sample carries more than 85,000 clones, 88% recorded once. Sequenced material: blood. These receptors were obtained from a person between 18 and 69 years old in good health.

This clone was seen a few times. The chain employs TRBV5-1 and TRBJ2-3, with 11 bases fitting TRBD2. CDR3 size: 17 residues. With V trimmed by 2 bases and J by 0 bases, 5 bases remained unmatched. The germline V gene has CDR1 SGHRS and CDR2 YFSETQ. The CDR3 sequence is CASSFGTSGASTDTQYF. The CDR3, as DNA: TGCGCCAGCAGCTTCGGGACTAGCGGAGCTAGCACAGATACGCAGTATTTT.

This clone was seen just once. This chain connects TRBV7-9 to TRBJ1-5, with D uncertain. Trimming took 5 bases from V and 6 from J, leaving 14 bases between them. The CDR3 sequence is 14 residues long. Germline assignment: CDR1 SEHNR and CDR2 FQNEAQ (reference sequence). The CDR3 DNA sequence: TGTGCCAGCAGCCCCCAAACGGTGGGTCAGCCCCAGCATTTT. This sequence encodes CASSPQTVGQPQHF. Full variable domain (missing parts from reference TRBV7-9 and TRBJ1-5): DTGVSQNPRHKITKRGQNVTFRCDPISEHNRLYWYRQTLGQGPEFLTYFQNEAQLEKSRLLSDRFSAERPKGSFSTLEIQRTEQGDSAMYLCASSPQTVGQPQHFGDGTRLSIL.

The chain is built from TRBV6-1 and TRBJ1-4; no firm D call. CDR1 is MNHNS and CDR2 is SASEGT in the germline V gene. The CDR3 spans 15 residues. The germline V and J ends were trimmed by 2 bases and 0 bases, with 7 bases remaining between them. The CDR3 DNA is TGTGCCAGCAGTGAATCCGACGCAACTAATGAAAAACTGTTTTTT. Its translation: CASSESDATNEKLFF.

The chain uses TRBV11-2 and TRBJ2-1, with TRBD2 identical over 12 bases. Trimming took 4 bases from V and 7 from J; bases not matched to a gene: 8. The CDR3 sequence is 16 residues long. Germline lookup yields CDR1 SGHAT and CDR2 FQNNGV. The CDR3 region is CASSSVGLAGKNEQFF. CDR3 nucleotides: TGTGCCAGCAGCTCAGTTGGACTAGCGGGGAAGAATGAGCAGTTCTTC. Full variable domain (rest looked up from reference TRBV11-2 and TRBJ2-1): EAGVAQSPRYKIIEKRQSVAFWCNPISGHATLYWYQQILGQGPKLLIQFQNNGVVDDSQLPKDRFSAERLKGVDSTLKIQPAKLEDSAVYLCASSSVGLAGKNEQFFGPGTRLTVL.

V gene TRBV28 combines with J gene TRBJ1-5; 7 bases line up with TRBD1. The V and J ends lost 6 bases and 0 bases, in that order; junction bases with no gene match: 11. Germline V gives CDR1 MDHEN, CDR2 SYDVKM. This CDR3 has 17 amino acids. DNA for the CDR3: TGTGCCAGCAGAGGGACAGCCCGGTGGGATAGCAATCAGCCCCAGCATTTT. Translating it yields CASRGTARWDSNQPQHF.

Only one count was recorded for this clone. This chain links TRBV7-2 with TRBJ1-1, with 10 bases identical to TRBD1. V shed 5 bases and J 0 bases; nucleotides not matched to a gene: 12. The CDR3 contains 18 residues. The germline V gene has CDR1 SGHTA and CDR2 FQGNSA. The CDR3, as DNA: TGTGCCAGCAGCCCGCGAATAGGGGACAGGGGTTTGAACACTGAAGCTTTCTTT. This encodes CASSPRIGDRGLNTEAFF.

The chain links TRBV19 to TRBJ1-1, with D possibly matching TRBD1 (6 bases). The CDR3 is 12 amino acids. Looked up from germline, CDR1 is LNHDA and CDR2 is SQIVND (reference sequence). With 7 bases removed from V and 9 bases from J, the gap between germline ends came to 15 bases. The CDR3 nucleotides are TGTGCCAGTATGGGCTACAGGGTGAAAGCTTTCTTT. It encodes CASMGYRVKAFF. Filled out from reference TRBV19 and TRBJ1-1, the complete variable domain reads DGGITQSPKYLFRKEGQNVTLSCEQNLNHDAMYWYRQDPGQGLRLIYYSQIVNDFQKGDIAEGYSVSREKKESFPLTVTSAQKNPTAFYLCASMGYRVKAFFGQGTRLTVV.

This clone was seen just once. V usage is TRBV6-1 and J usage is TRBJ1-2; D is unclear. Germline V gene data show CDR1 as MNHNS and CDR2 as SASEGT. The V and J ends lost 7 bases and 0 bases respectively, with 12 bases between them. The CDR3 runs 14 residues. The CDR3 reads CASNTVPSNYGYTF. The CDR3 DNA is TGTGCCAGCAATACAGTACCGTCTAACTATGGCTACACCTTC.

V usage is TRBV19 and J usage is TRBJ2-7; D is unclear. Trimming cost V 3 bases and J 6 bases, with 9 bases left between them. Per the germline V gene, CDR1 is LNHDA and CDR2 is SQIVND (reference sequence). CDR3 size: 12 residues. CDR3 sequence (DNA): TGTGCCAGTAGTATGGGCTACTCCGAGCAGTACTTC. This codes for CASSMGYSEQYF.

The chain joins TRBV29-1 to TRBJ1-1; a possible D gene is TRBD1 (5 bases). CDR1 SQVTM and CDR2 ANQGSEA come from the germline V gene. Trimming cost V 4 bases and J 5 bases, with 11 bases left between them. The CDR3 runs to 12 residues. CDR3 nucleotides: TGCAGCGTTGGACAGCTGCGGACTGAAGCTTTCTTT. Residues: CSVGQLRTEAFF.

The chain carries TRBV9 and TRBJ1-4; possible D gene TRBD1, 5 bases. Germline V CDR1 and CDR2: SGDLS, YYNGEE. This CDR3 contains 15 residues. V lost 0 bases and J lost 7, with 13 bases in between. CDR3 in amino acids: CASSVGGGVGEKLFF. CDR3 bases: TGTGCCAGCAGCGTAGGGGGAGGGGTTGGTGAAAAACTGTTTTTT.

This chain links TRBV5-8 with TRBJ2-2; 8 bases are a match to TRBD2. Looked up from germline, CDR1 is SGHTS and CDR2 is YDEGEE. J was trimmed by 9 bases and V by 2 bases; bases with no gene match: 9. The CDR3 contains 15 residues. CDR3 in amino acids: CASSFVGGAIRELFF. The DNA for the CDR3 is TGTGCCAGCAGCTTTGTCGGGGGGGCGATCAGGGAGCTGTTTTTT.

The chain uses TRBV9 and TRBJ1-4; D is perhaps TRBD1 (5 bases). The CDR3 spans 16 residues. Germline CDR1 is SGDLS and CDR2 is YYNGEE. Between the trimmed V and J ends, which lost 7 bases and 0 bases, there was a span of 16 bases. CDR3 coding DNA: TGTGCCAGCTCCCCTCGCGGGGACGCAACTAATGAAAAACTGTTTTTT. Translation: CASSPRGDATNEKLFF.

The CDR3 here is CASSLSRVNEKLFF. The CDR3 bases are TGTGCCAGCAGTTTATCCAGGGTTAATGAAAAACTGTTTTTT. V is TRBV27 and J is TRBJ1-4; possibly TRBD1 for D (5 bases). The V end lost 0 bases, the J end lost 4 bases, and 6 bases lay between the germline ends. The CDR3 runs to 14 residues. Germline V gene lookup returns CDR1 MNHEY and CDR2 SMNVEV (reference sequence).